This T cell receptor beta chain was captured by sequencing in a study of blood T cells in healthy people across ages. Points from the study as a whole: Samples with more naive T cells showed higher observed beta diversity. Compared with aged donors, long-lived donors showed fewer expanded clones, suggesting selection.

A second PCR of 7 to 11 cycles used a sample-barcoded 5' primer and a J-beta primer mix. TCRdb reprocessed the 5' RACE reads with MiXCR, giving one entry per CDR3 protein. This table holds about 640,000 distinct CDR3 sequences, about 28% found once. Caucasian individuals from Russia who were healthy and aged 6 to 90 acted as donors. This clonotype turned up a few times. The antigen is not known. Possible read error: a much larger clone is one base away. The CDR3 spans 15 residues. V trimming: 6 bases; J trimming: 8 bases; junction bases outside the gene matches: 11. The rearrangement joins TRBV12-3 or TRBV12-4 to TRBJ2-1; 9 bases are shared with TRBD1. Sequencing was performed on blood. This receptor was taken from a woman over 75 in good health. The CDR3 region is CASRPGTGSRHEQFF. The CDR3, as DNA: TGTGCCAGCAGACCTGGGACAGGGAGTCGCCATGAGCAGTTCTTC.